This is a list of T cell receptor beta chains from one sample in a study of cytomegalovirus exposure and HLA in healthy donors. Libraries were prepared by immunoSEQ multiplex PCR; TCRdb keeps only in-frame clonotypes and omits some of them. The sample yields around 78,000 clones, 84% seen once. The sequenced material came from PBMCs. These receptor sequences come from a woman between 45 and 65 years old in good health and CMV-seronegative. The CDR3 runs from the conserved cysteine through the conserved F or W. D genes are given only for firm matches. The listing skips clone size in some rows; elsewhere it reads once, few, many or a size class.

V gene,J gene,D gene,clone size,CDR3 protein,CDR3 DNA
TRBV18,TRBJ2-2,TRBD2,-,CASSVGLAVNTGELFF,TGTGCCAGCTCAGTGGGACTAGCGGTAAACACCGGGGAGCTGTTTTTT
TRBV2,TRBJ2-1,-,once,CASSELVYNEQFF,TGTGCCAGCAGTGAACTAGTTTACAATGAGCAGTTCTTC
TRBV6-5,TRBJ2-1,TRBD1,-,CASSYSGTGGGNEQFF,TGTGCCAGCAGTTACTCCGGGACAGGGGGAGGGAATGAGCAGTTCTTC
TRBV10-3,TRBJ2-3,TRBD1,-,CAIRGTGGTDTQYF,TGTGCCATCAGGGGGACAGGGGGCACAGATACGCAGTATTTT
TRBV4-3,TRBJ2-1,-,-,CASSQEGSGWDEQFF,TGCGCCAGCAGCCAAGAGGGAAGCGGCTGGGATGAGCAGTTCTTC
TRBV7-2,TRBJ1-1,-,-,CASSLAGVGTEAFF,TGTGCCAGCAGCTTAGCAGGGGTAGGGACTGAAGCTTTCTTT
TRBV29-1,TRBJ2-3,-,-,CSVGLQEDTQYF,TGCAGCGTCGGACTACAGGAGGATACGCAGTATTTT
TRBV7-8,TRBJ1-2,TRBD1,few,CASSLVGAGTGDYGYTF,TGTGCCAGCAGCTTAGTTGGCGCCGGGACAGGGGACTATGGCTACACCTTC
TRBV6-1,TRBJ1-1,-,-,CASSETENTEAFF,TGTGCCAGCAGTGAGACAGAAAACACTGAAGCTTTCTTT
TRBV6-5,TRBJ2-7,TRBD1,-,CASSYSRTGGYEQYF,TGTGCCAGCAGTTATTCCCGGACAGGGGGCTACGAGCAGTACTTC
TRBV28,TRBJ2-5,-,-,CASSPRTASGETQYF,TGTGCCAGCAGTCCCCGGACAGCCTCTGGGGAGACCCAGTACTTC
TRBV4-1,TRBJ2-7,TRBD2,-,CASSLRLAGVMSEQYF,TGCGCCAGCAGCCTTAGACTAGCGGGAGTGATGTCTGAGCAGTACTTC
TRBV5-1,TRBJ1-2,-,few,CASSPRTVPGYGYTF,TGCGCCAGCAGCCCACGGACAGTTCCTGGCTATGGCTACACCTTC
TRBV7-3,TRBJ2-1,TRBD2,-,CASRSLAGHEQFF,TGTGCCAGCAGGTCACTAGCGGGGCATGAGCAGTTCTTC
TRBV19,TRBJ1-3,-,once,CATTGSGNTIYF,TGTGCCACTACAGGCTCTGGAAACACCATATATTTT
TRBV6-1,TRBJ2-7,-,-,CAIKDSVRYEQYF,TGTGCCATAAAGGACAGCGTTCGTTACGAGCAGTACTTC
TRBV19,TRBJ1-3,-,-,CASSMARAVSGNTIYF,TGTGCCAGTAGTATGGCCAGGGCAGTCTCTGGAAACACCATATATTTT
TRBV4-1,TRBJ1-2,-,-,CASSPTERANYGYTF,TGCGCCAGCAGCCCCACGGAGCGAGCTAACTATGGCTACACCTTC
TRBV6-1,TRBJ1-5,-,-,CASTYGGFNQPQHF,TGTGCCAGCACCTACGGGGGATTCAATCAGCCCCAGCATTTT
TRBV9,TRBJ2-1,TRBD2,once,CASSVILGGSGGAPYNEQFF,TGTGCCAGCAGCGTAATCTTAGGGGGTAGCGGGGGGGCCCCCTACAATGAGCAGTTCTTC
TRBV5-1,TRBJ1-2,-,-,CASSLEQVNYGYTF,TGCGCCAGCAGCCTAGAACAGGTTAACTATGGCTACACCTTC
TRBV28,TRBJ1-1,-,-,CASSPGSMNTEAFF,TGTGCCAGCAGTCCCGGGAGCATGAACACTGAAGCTTTCTTT
TRBV1,TRBJ2-7,-,-,CTSSHKRSPYEQYF,TGCACCAGCAGCCATAAGAGATCCCCCTACGAGCAGTACTTC
TRBV25-1,TRBJ1-1,TRBD1,-,CASSEGGNRGTEAFF,TGTGCCAGCAGTGAAGGGGGGAACAGGGGCACTGAAGCTTTCTTT
TRBV5-1,TRBJ2-3,-,once,CASTGRGNPTDTQYF,TGCGCCAGCACTGGGCGCGGGAACCCTACAGATACGCAGTATTTT
TRBV28,TRBJ1-2,-,-,CASSFFGAPRYGYTF,TGTGCCAGCAGTTTTTTTGGGGCCCCCAGGTATGGCTACACCTTC